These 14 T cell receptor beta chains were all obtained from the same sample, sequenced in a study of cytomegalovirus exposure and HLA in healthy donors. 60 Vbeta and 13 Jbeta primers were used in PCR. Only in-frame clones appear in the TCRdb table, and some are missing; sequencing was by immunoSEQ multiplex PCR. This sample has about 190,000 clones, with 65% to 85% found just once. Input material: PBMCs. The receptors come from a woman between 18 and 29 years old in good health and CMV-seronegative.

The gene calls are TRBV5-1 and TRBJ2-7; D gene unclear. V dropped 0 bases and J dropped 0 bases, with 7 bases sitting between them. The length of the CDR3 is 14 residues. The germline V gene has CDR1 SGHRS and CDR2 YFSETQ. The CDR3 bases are TGCGCCAGCAGCTTGGAATCACACTCCTACGAGCAGTACTTC. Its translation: CASSLESHSYEQYF.

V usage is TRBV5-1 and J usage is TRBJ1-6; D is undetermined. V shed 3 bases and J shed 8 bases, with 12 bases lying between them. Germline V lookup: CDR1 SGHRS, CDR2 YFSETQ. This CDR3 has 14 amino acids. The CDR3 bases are TGCGCCAGCAGCTCCGACATGGGAGATTCACCCCTCCACTTT. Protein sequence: CASSSDMGDSPLHF.

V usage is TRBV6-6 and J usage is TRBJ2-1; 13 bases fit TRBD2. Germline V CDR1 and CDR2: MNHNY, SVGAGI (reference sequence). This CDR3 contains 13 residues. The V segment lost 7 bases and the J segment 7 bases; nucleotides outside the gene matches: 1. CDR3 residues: CASTLAGGNEQFF. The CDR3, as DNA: TGTGCCAGCACACTAGCGGGGGGGAATGAGCAGTTCTTC.

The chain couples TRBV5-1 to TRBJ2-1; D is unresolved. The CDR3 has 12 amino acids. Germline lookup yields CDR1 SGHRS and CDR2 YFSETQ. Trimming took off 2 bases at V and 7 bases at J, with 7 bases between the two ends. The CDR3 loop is CASSFKPNEQFF. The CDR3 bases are TGCGCCAGCAGCTTCAAGCCGAATGAGCAGTTCTTC.

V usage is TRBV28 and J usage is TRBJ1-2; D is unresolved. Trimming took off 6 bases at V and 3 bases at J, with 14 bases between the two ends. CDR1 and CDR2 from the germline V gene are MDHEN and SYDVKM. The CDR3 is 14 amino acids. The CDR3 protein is CASRSRALDYGYTF. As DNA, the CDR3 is TGTGCCAGCAGATCGAGGGCGTTGGACTATGGCTACACCTTC.

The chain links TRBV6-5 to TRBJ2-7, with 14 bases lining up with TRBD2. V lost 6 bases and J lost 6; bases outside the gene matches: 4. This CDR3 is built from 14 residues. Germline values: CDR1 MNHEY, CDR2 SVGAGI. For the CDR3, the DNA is TGTGCCAGCAGGGGACTAGCGGGAGTACGCGAGCAGTACTTC. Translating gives CASRGLAGVREQYF.

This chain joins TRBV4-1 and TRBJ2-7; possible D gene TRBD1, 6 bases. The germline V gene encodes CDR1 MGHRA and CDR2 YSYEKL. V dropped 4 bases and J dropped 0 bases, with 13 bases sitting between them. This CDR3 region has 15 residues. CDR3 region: CASSPDSTNSYEQYF. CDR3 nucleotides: TGCGCCAGCAGCCCGGACAGCACCAACTCCTACGAGCAGTACTTC.

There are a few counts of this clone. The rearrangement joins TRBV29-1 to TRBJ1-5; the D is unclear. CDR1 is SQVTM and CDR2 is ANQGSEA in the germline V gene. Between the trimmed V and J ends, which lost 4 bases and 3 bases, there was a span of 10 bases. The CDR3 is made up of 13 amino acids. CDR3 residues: CSVGGLYNQPQHF. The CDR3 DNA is TGCAGCGTTGGAGGTCTCTACAATCAGCCCCAGCATTTT.

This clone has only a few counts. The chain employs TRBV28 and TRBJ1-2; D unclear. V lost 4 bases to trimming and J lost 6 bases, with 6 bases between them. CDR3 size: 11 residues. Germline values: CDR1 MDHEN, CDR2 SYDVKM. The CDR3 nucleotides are TGTGCCAGCAGTTCCGCGAATGGCTACACCTTC. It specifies CASSSANGYTF.

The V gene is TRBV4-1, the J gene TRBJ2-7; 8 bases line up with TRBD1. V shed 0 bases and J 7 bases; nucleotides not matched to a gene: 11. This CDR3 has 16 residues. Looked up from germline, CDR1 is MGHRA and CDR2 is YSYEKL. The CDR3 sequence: CASSQDPGGLSREQYF. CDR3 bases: TGCGCCAGCAGCCAAGATCCAGGGGGCCTGTCGCGAGAGCAGTACTTC.

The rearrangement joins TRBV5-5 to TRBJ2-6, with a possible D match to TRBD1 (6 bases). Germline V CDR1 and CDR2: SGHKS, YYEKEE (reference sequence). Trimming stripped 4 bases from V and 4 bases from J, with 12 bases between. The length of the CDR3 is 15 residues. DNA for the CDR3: TGTGCCAGCAGCCAAGCAGGGGCCGGGGCCAACGTCCTGACTTTC. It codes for CASSQAGAGANVLTF.

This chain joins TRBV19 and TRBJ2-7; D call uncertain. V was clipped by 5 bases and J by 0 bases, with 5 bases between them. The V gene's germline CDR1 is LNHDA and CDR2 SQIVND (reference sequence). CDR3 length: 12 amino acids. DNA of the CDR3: TGTGCCAGTAGTCCCAGCTCCTACGAGCAGTACTTC. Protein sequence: CASSPSSYEQYF.

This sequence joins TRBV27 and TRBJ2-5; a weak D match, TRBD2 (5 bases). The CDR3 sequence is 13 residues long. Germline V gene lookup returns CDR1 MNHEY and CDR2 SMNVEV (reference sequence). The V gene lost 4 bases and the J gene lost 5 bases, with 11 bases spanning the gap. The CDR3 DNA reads TGTGCCAGCAGTTCACTAAGAGGGGAGACCCAGTACTTC. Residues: CASSSLRGETQYF.

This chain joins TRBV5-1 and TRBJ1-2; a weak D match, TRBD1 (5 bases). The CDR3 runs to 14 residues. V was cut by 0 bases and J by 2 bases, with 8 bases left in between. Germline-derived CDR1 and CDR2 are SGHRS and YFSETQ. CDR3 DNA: TGCGCCAGCAGCTTGGACAGGAACAACTATGGCTACACCTTC. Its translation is CASSLDRNNYGYTF.